What follows is one TCR beta chain and its context. Amplification targeted TCR beta CDR3 regions from RNA transcripts. The HTBI set primed first-round TCR CDR3 RT-PCR. MiXCR, applied by TCRdb to the multiplex PCR reads, yields one record per CDR3 protein. This repertoire shows about 640,000 distinct CDR3 sequences, under 25% found once; its top ten account for approximately 30%. This record comes from a study of T cells in Graves' hyperthyroidism and ophthalmopathy. CDR3 length: 12 amino acids. Germline V gene lookup returns CDR1 SEHNR and CDR2 FQNEAQ (reference sequence). Between the trimmed V and J ends, which lost 5 bases and 8 bases, there was a span of 10 bases.

The clonotype comes from a man aged 30-40 years with Graves' ophthalmopathy. The rearrangement joins TRBV7-9 to TRBJ2-1, with D perhaps TRBD1 (6 bases). Source material: blood. This CDR3 reads CASSVTGYEQFF. The CDR3 nucleotides are TGTGCCAGCAGCGTAACAGGGTATGAGCAGTTCTTC.